A single sample gave rise to the 28 T cell receptor beta chains below, sequenced in a study of control samples from healthy donors and cancer patients. Measured with immunoSEQ multiplex PCR; TCRdb has only the in-frame clones, and not every one. The sample consists of under 450,000 clones, over 75% of them appearing once. Sequenced input: PBMCs. These receptors all come from a man aged 35-49 years with head and neck cancer.

The chain is built from TRBV11-2 and TRBJ2-7; 7 bases map to TRBD2. After removal of 1 base from V and 1 base from J, the junction contained 4 bases not matched to a gene. Germline CDR1 reads SGHAT; CDR2 reads FQNNGV. The CDR3 consists of 15 residues. The CDR3 DNA reads as TGTGCCAGCAGCTTAGGGCGGGGGTTTTCCTACGAGCAGTACTTC. This codes for CASSLGRGFSYEQYF.

The rearrangement joins TRBV10-3 to TRBJ2-3, with D perhaps assigned TRBD1 or TRBD2 (6 bases each). The V gene's germline CDR1 is ENHRY and CDR2 SYGVKD. V dropped 3 bases and J dropped 1 base, with 11 bases sitting between them. The CDR3 covers 15 residues. CDR3 bases: TGTGCCATCAGTGACGGGGGCGGGGGCACAGATACGCAGTATTTT. It is translated as CAISDGGGGTDTQYF.

This clone appeared once. The V call is TRBV28, the J call TRBJ2-2; possible D gene TRBD2, 6 bases. The V end lost 8 bases, the J end lost 3 bases, and 13 bases lay between the germline ends. The CDR3 extends over 14 amino acids. Germline CDR1 reads MDHEN; CDR2 reads SYDVKM. This CDR3 is CASRVWGDTGELFF. The CDR3 bases are TGTGCCAGCCGTGTTTGGGGGGACACCGGGGAGCTGTTTTTT. Looking up the rest from reference TRBV28 and TRBJ2-2 gives the full variable domain: DVKVTQSSRYLVKRTGEKVFLECVQDMDHENMFWYRQDPGLGLRLIYFSYDVKMKEKGDIPEGYSVSREKKERFSLILESASTNQTSMYLCASRVWGDTGELFFGEGSRLTVL.

This clone has a handful of counts. The rearrangement uses TRBV6-5 and TRBJ1-1; D call uncertain. Germline assignment: CDR1 MNHEY and CDR2 SVGAGI. V lost 4 bases and J 0 bases, leaving 9 bases between the germline ends. This CDR3 has 14 amino acids. CDR3 in amino acids: CASSLIYMNTEAFF. In DNA, the CDR3 is TGTGCCAGCAGTTTGATATACATGAACACTGAAGCTTTCTTT.

This chain links TRBV28 with TRBJ1-5; D is undetermined. The length of the CDR3 is 17 residues. In germline, CDR1 is MDHEN, CDR2 SYDVKM. Trimming stripped 1 base from V and 1 base from J, with 14 bases between. In DNA, the CDR3 is TGTGCCAGCAGTTTATTTCTCTCAGGAGCCAGCAATCAGCCCCAGCATTTT. This sequence encodes CASSLFLSGASNQPQHF.

This clone was recorded only once. The chain links TRBV28 to TRBJ2-1; a possible D gene is TRBD1 (5 bases). The CDR3 runs to 16 residues. The germline gives CDR1 MDHEN, CDR2 SYDVKM. V was shortened by 5 bases and J by 9 bases, with 23 bases between the two germline ends. The CDR3 loop reads CASSAVGAQVRGEQFF. In DNA, the CDR3 is TGTGCCAGCAGTGCTGTTGGGGCCCAGGTGCGTGGTGAGCAGTTCTTC. The full variable domain, completed using reference TRBV28 and TRBJ2-1, is DVKVTQSSRYLVKRTGEKVFLECVQDMDHENMFWYRQDPGLGLRLIYFSYDVKMKEKGDIPEGYSVSREKKERFSLILESASTNQTSMYLCASSAVGAQVRGEQFFGPGTRLTVL.

The rearrangement joins TRBV28 to TRBJ1-2; D not certain. CDR1 is MDHEN and CDR2 is SYDVKM in the germline V gene. V lost 7 bases and J 0 bases, leaving 12 bases between the germline ends. This CDR3 contains 14 residues. The CDR3 coding sequence is TGTGCCAGCATTACCGACACTCCTAACTATGGCTACACCTTC. Amino acids: CASITDTPNYGYTF.

The V and J genes are TRBV5-1 and TRBJ2-7; tentatively, D is TRBD2 (5 bases). From germline, CDR1 is SGHRS and CDR2 YFSETQ. Trimming took off 4 bases at V and 4 bases at J, with 18 bases between the two ends. This CDR3 is built from 15 residues. CDR3 nucleotide sequence: TGCGCCAGCAGCCAAACGGGTGCGATAGCGTACGAGCAGTACTTC. As protein: CASSQTGAIAYEQYF.

The chain links TRBV2 to TRBJ2-7; possibly TRBD2 for D (6 bases). The CDR3 is made up of 15 amino acids. V shed 7 bases and J shed 1 base, with 17 bases lying between them. In germline, CDR1 is SNHLY, CDR2 FYNNEI. The CDR3 reads CASMLDGGVSYEQYF. Here the CDR3 DNA reads TGTGCCAGCATGCTGGACGGGGGAGTTTCCTACGAGCAGTACTTC.

The chain uses TRBV3-1 (or the pseudogene TRBV3-2) and TRBJ2-3; no definite D call. The CDR3 runs to 16 residues. Trimming pared 4 bases from V and 0 bases from J, leaving 14 bases between. The germline CDR1 and CDR2 sequences are LGHDT and YNNKEL (reference sequence). The CDR3 spells CASSPFRALSTDTQYF. The CDR3 DNA sequence: TGTGCCAGCAGCCCCTTCCGAGCCTTAAGCACAGATACGCAGTATTTT.

This clone came up a few times. This chain joins TRBV30 and TRBJ1-1; TRBD1 matches 8 bases. The CDR3 has 15 amino acids. The germline CDR1 and CDR2 sequences are GTSNPN and SVGIG (reference sequence). Unmatched junction bases numbered 11, after V lost 2 bases and J lost 6 bases. The CDR3 DNA follows: TGTGCCTGGAGTATCTGGACAGGGTTCATCTCTGAAGCTTTCTTT. Amino acids: CAWSIWTGFISEAFF.

On this clone: Other nucleotide sequences in the sample specify the same CDR3. The chain recombines TRBV3-1 (or the pseudogene TRBV3-2) with TRBJ2-3; D might be TRBD1 or TRBD2, each matching 6 bases. Trimming took off 1 base at V and 3 bases at J, with 17 bases between the two ends. CDR3 size: 17 residues. Germline V gene sequence: CDR1 LGHDT, CDR2 YNNKEL (reference sequence). CDR3 amino acids: CASSQAGGQGWTDTQYF. CDR3 DNA sequence: TGTGCCAGCAGCCAAGCCGGAGGGCAGGGGTGGACAGATACGCAGTATTTT.

The chain is built from TRBV13 and TRBJ2-1, with D perhaps assigned TRBD1 or TRBD2 (5 bases each). Trimming removed 7 bases from V and 8 bases from J, with 12 bases in between. There are 12 residues in the CDR3. Germline assignment: CDR1 PRHDT and CDR2 FYEKMQ (reference sequence). Here the CDR3 reads CASTEEGHEQFF. CDR3 in DNA: TGTGCCAGCACCGAAGAGGGGCATGAGCAGTTCTTC.

This clone was observed a handful of times. This sequence joins TRBV30 and TRBJ2-6; D unresolved. Germline V gene data show CDR1 as GTSNPN and CDR2 as SVGIG (reference sequence). This CDR3 spans 14 amino acids. Trimming took 0 bases from V and 1 from J, leaving 4 bases between them. CDR3 sequence: CAWSVQSGANVLTF. The CDR3 bases are TGTGCCTGGAGTGTCCAGTCTGGGGCCAACGTCCTGACTTTC.

The genes are TRBV7-8 and TRBJ1-5; D is ambiguous. CDR3 length: 18 residues. V lost 1 base and J lost 2, with 18 bases in between. Germline V gene data show CDR1 as SGHVS and CDR2 as FQNEAQ. CDR3 sequence: CASSLVLQRSYGNQPQHF. The DNA of the CDR3 is TGTGCCAGCAGCTTAGTCTTACAGAGATCATATGGCAATCAGCCCCAGCATTTT.

This clone appeared a single time. The gene calls are TRBV28 and TRBJ1-2; D gene ambiguous. In germline, CDR1 is MDHEN, CDR2 SYDVKM. The CDR3 runs 14 residues. The V end was cut by 6 bases, the J end by 4 bases, with 15 bases between. CDR3 sequence: CASSVVPKTYGYTF. CDR3 nucleotides: TGTGCCAGCAGCGTCGTGCCAAAAACCTATGGCTACACCTTC.

This sequence joins TRBV4-1 and TRBJ1-1, with D perhaps matching TRBD1 (5 bases). The germline V and J ends were trimmed by 1 base and 1 base, with 13 bases remaining between them. Germline CDR1 reads MGHRA; CDR2 reads YSYEKL. This CDR3 has 16 amino acids. CDR3 nucleotide sequence: TGCGCCAGCAGCCAAGGCCAGGGTGTAAGGAACACTGAAGCTTTCTTT. It is translated as CASSQGQGVRNTEAFF.

V is TRBV15 and J is TRBJ1-1, with D perhaps TRBD1 (6 bases). There are 15 residues in the CDR3. Trimming pared 4 bases from V and 5 bases from J, leaving 17 bases between. CDR1 and CDR2 from the germline V gene are LNHNV and YYDKDF (reference sequence). The chain's CDR3 is CATSKNREVRTEAFF. CDR3 DNA: TGTGCCACCAGCAAGAACAGGGAGGTAAGAACTGAAGCTTTCTTT.

The chain joins TRBV4-1 to TRBJ2-7; D might be TRBD1 (5 bases). The ends were cut back, 0 bases at V and 1 base at J, with 10 bases in the middle. CDR3 length: 15 residues. Germline V gene lookup returns CDR1 MGHRA and CDR2 YSYEKL. In DNA form, the CDR3 reads TGCGCCAGCAGCCAAGACACAGGTAGATCCTACGAGCAGTACTTC. This gives the protein CASSQDTGRSYEQYF.

The chain recombines TRBV10-1 with TRBJ2-1, with 7 bases identical to TRBD1. The length of the CDR3 is 13 residues. The V segment lost 1 base and the J segment 6 bases; nucleotides outside the gene matches: 0. CDR1 WNHNN and CDR2 SYGVQD come from the germline V gene (reference sequence). CDR3 DNA: TGCGCCAGCAGTGAGTACAGGGGCAATGAGCAGTTCTTC. The encoded protein is CASSEYRGNEQFF.

The rearrangement uses TRBV6-2 or TRBV6-3 and TRBJ2-1; the D gene is possibly TRBD2 (6 bases). This CDR3 is 15 amino acids long. With 5 bases removed from V and 6 bases from J, the gap between germline ends came to 17 bases. Looked up from germline, CDR1 is MNHEY and CDR2 is SVGEGT. The CDR3 DNA sequence: TGTGCCAGCAGTCGAACTAGCATTTTGCCCAATGAGCAGTTCTTC. This translates into CASSRTSILPNEQFF.

This rearrangement joins TRBV27 to TRBJ1-5, with D unclear. CDR1 and CDR2 (germline): MNHEY, SMNVEV (reference sequence). V dropped 2 bases and J dropped 4 bases, with 6 bases sitting between them. The CDR3 runs 13 residues. The CDR3 region is CASSLVGNQPQHF. As DNA, the CDR3 is TGTGCCAGCAGTTTAGTAGGGAATCAGCCCCAGCATTTT.

This chain joins TRBV4-2 and TRBJ2-7; maybe TRBD2 (5 bases). Trimming removed 1 base at V and 3 bases at J, with 13 bases between. The CDR3 spans 15 residues. The germline V gene encodes CDR1 LGHNA and CDR2 YNFKEQ. The CDR3 region has the DNA TGTGCCAGCAGCCAAGGTGAGGGTGGCTTCTACGAGCAGTACTTC. Translation gives CASSQGEGGFYEQYF.

This chain uses TRBV4-3 with TRBJ1-5; no clear D. The ends were cut back, 0 bases at V and 5 bases at J, with 5 bases in the middle. Germline V gene lookup returns CDR1 LGHNA and CDR2 YSLEER. CDR3 length equals 13 residues. CDR3 DNA sequence: TGCGCCAGCAGCCAAGATCCCCATCAGCCCCAGCATTTT. Translating gives CASSQDPHQPQHF.

The V gene is TRBV27, the J gene TRBJ2-7, with TRBD2 matching 9 bases. The germline V gene encodes CDR1 MNHEY and CDR2 SMNVEV (reference sequence). The CDR3 length is 20 residues. The CDR3 is CDHGTTPGLAALCPSYEQYF. CDR3 DNA: TGTGACCACGGAACGACGCCGGGACTAGCCGCCCTTTGTCCCTCCTACGAGCAGTACTTC.

This chain uses TRBV6-6 with TRBJ1-5, with TRBD1 matching over 11 bases. V shed 6 bases and J 0 bases; nucleotides not matched to a gene: 16. Germline-derived CDR1 and CDR2 are MNHNY and SVGAGI (reference sequence). The CDR3 sequence is 20 residues long. The CDR3 region has the DNA TGTGCCAGCAGCTTTCTCCGGGACAGGGGGATCTTTTATAGCAATCAGCCCCAGCATTTT. It encodes CASSFLRDRGIFYSNQPQHF.

The chain has TRBV4-3 and TRBJ1-2, with D possibly being TRBD1 (5 bases). V lost 0 bases, J lost 4 bases, and 12 bases lay in between. Germline CDR1 LGHNA, CDR2 YSLEER. The CDR3 extends over 15 amino acids. The CDR3 spells CASSQENGGSYGYTF. CDR3 DNA: TGCGCCAGCAGCCAAGAAAACGGGGGTTCCTATGGCTACACCTTC.

The V and J genes are TRBV5-1 and TRBJ2-7; possibly TRBD1 or TRBD2 for D (5 bases each). V dropped 0 bases and J dropped 2 bases, with 12 bases sitting between them. In germline, CDR1 is SGHRS, CDR2 YFSETQ. The CDR3 consists of 15 residues. CDR3 sequence (DNA): TGCGCCAGCAGCTTGGCGGTGGGGGAAACCTACGAGCAGTACTTC. It is translated as CASSLAVGETYEQYF.